These 3 T cell receptor beta chains were all obtained from the same sample, sequenced in a study of T cells in Graves' hyperthyroidism and ophthalmopathy. From RNA transcripts, TCR beta CDR3 regions were amplified. The study used the HTBI primer set for a first-round RT-PCR of the TCR CDR3. From the multiplex PCR reads, TCRdb called clonotypes with MiXCR, one entry per CDR3 protein. The repertoire holds 300,000 to 450,000 distinct CDR3 sequences, with approximately 15% as singletons. Sequencing used blood. These receptors were taken from a woman in her twenties or thirties with Graves' ophthalmopathy.

This clonotype was recorded at least ten times. This chain uses TRBV11-2 with TRBJ1-1; D uncertain. Germline CDR1 reads SGHAT; CDR2 reads FQNNGV. Trimming left V 2 bases short and J 8 bases short, with 12 bases between. The CDR3 covers 13 residues. CDR3 DNA: TGTGCCAGCAGCTTAAAGACGGCGACAGAAGCTTTCTTT. It codes for CASSLKTATEAFF.

The chain carries TRBV5-6 and TRBJ1-2, with TRBD1 as a possible D gene (6 bases). This CDR3 comprises 17 residues. The germline V and J ends were trimmed by 5 bases and 3 bases, with 23 bases remaining between them. The germline V gene has CDR1 SGHDT and CDR2 YYEEEE. The CDR3 coding sequence is TGTGCCAGCAGAACCCTCGGTGGGGGGCAGGAGGACTATGGCTACACCTTC. Translated, it gives CASRTLGGGQEDYGYTF.

Turning to this clonotype: Germline is not matched at one junction end, which may reflect a read error. V usage is TRBV29-1 and J usage is TRBJ2-7; no firm D call. Germline loops: CDR1 SQVTM, CDR2 ANQGSEA. The CDR3 is made up of 11 amino acids. CDR3 protein: CSVRGTGEQHF. CDR3 nucleotide sequence: TGCAGCGTTCGTGGAACGGGCGAGCAGCACTTC.